The T cell receptor (beta chain) under discussion was sequenced for a study of early T cells in non-severe SARS-CoV-2 infection. This clonotype has at least ten counts. Germline loops: CDR1 MDHEN, CDR2 SYDVKM. The germline V and J ends were trimmed by 8 bases and 0 bases, with 13 bases remaining between them. This CDR3 region has 14 residues. Using its own MiXCR run on the 5' RACE reads, TCRdb lists one record per CDR3 protein. Among under 30,000 distinct CDR3 sequences listed, approximately 4.5% were seen once. Sequencing was carried out using whole blood. The chain recombines TRBV28 with TRBJ1-2; D ambiguous. This receptor was obtained from an adult who was a healthcare worker with PCR-confirmed SARS-CoV-2 infection or an uninfected control (not recorded which). The CDR3 DNA follows: TGTGCCAGCCTTACGGCCGCATCTAACTATGGCTACACCTTC. This encodes CASLTAASNYGYTF.